These 21 T cell receptor beta chains originate from one sample sequenced in a study of blood T cell repertoires in COVID-19. Generated by immunoSEQ multiplex PCR, the TCRdb table keeps only in-frame clones and is missing some. The sample lists fewer than 200,000 clones; over 80% were seen once. Sequencing input: peripheral blood. The origin of the receptors is a woman aged 45-65 years with acute or convalescent COVID-19.

The chain uses TRBV11-2 and TRBJ1-3, with D maybe TRBD1 (5 bases). CDR1 and CDR2 from the germline V gene are SGHAT and FQNNGV. CDR3 length: 16 residues. V lost 2 bases and J lost 4, with 15 bases in between. CDR3 protein: CASSLRDGGYGNTIYF. The CDR3 bases are TGTGCCAGCAGCTTAAGGGATGGGGGGTACGGAAACACCATATATTTT.

The V and J genes are TRBV30 and TRBJ1-3, with 7 bases aligning to TRBD1. The V segment lost 5 bases and the J segment 0 bases; nucleotides outside the gene matches: 7. In germline, CDR1 is GTSNPN, CDR2 SVGIG (reference sequence). The CDR3 contains 15 residues. The chain's CDR3 is CAWGKGQSSGNTIYF. The CDR3 bases are TGTGCCTGGGGAAAGGGACAGTCCTCTGGAAACACCATATATTTT.

V is TRBV7-2 and J is TRBJ2-3; TRBD2 matches at 11 bases. Germline CDR1 SGHTA, CDR2 FQGNSA. The CDR3 is made up of 18 amino acids. Trimming took 1 base from V and 4 from J; bases not matched to a gene: 10. The CDR3 DNA reads as TGTGCCAGCAGCTTAGTTGGTAGCGGGGGGGCGGTGGCAGATACGCAGTATTTT. Translation gives CASSLVGSGGAVADTQYF.

The gene calls are TRBV4-3 and TRBJ2-1; 9 nucleotides match TRBD2. From germline, CDR1 is LGHNA and CDR2 YSLEER. Trimming at V came to 1 base and at J to 0 bases, leaving 13 bases not matched to a gene. This CDR3 is built from 20 residues. In DNA form, the CDR3 reads TGCGCCAGCAGCCAAGGGTACCCGAGCGGGGGGCTTAGCTCCTACAATGAGCAGTTCTTC. This translates into CASSQGYPSGGLSSYNEQFF.

This rearrangement joins TRBV10-3 to TRBJ1-2; possible D gene TRBD1, 5 bases. The V gene's germline CDR1 is ENHRY and CDR2 SYGVKD. The CDR3 has 11 amino acids. V gave up 8 bases and J gave up 3 bases, with 7 bases separating them. For the CDR3, the DNA is TGTGCCATCCAGACAGACTATGGCTACACCTTC. Protein: CAIQTDYGYTF.

The chain couples TRBV21-1 to TRBJ2-6; the table's D call TRBD1 went unverified against the DNA. TRBV21-1 is marked as a pseudogene. CDR3 length: 20 residues. The CDR3 region has the DNA TGTGCCAGCAGCAAAGTCCCCCGCGAGGGGGCGTCGGTGGGGGCCAACGTCCTGACTTTC. It translates to CASSKVPREGASVGANVLTF.

This clone has just one count. V usage is TRBV4-3 and J usage is TRBJ1-4, with 7 bases that match TRBD1. CDR1 LGHNA and CDR2 YSLEER come from the germline V gene. J lost 4 bases, V lost 1 base, and 6 bases had no gene match. This CDR3 contains 16 residues. In DNA, the CDR3 is TGCGCCAGCAGCCAAGCGGGCGGGACAGTTAATGAAAAACTGTTTTTT. Encoded protein: CASSQAGGTVNEKLFF.

The rearrangement links TRBV4-1 to TRBJ1-5, with D possibly TRBD1 on 6 matching bases. Germline V gives CDR1 MGHRA, CDR2 YSYEKL. Trimming removed 2 bases at V and 5 bases at J, with 13 bases between. This CDR3 spans 15 amino acids. CDR3 nucleotides: TGCGCCAGCAGCCAAAAAGGGGGTACGCATCAGCCCCAGCATTTT. Residues: CASSQKGGTHQPQHF.

The rearrangement links TRBV18 to TRBJ1-1; D not resolved. Trimming removed 3 bases at V and 1 base at J, with 12 bases between. The CDR3 is made up of 15 amino acids. Germline loops: CDR1 KGHSH, CDR2 LQKENI. Written as DNA, the CDR3 is TGTGCCAGCTCACCTGTGAGGGCTCCGAACACTGAAGCTTTCTTT. Translating gives CASSPVRAPNTEAFF.

CDR3 sequence reads: CASSGQGSPYEQYF. In DNA, the CDR3 is TGTGCCAGCTCCGGACAGGGGTCCCCCTACGAGCAGTACTTC. The chain couples TRBV18 to TRBJ2-7; 9 bases are shared with TRBD1. The germline gives CDR1 KGHSH, CDR2 LQKENI. The junction had 5 bases not matched to a gene; V was cut back by 6 bases and J by 2 bases. This CDR3 comprises 14 residues.

This chain links TRBV18 with TRBJ2-5, with D perhaps TRBD1 (7 bases). The CDR3 sequence is 14 residues long. CDR1 and CDR2 (germline): KGHSH, LQKENI. V lost 0 bases, J lost 7 bases, and 12 bases lay in between. CDR3 loop: CASSPPQGEVTQYF. The CDR3 bases are TGTGCCAGCTCACCACCTCAGGGGGAGGTGACCCAGTACTTC.

The genes are TRBV5-5 and TRBJ1-2; D is undetermined. Germline-derived CDR1 and CDR2 are SGHKS and YYEKEE (reference sequence). The CDR3 runs to 15 residues. The V end lost 0 bases, the J end lost 7 bases, and 16 bases lay between the germline ends. As DNA, the CDR3 is TGTGCCAGCAGCTTGGCCGCGGCGGGAGTGGGTGGCTACACCTTC. Encoded protein: CASSLAAAGVGGYTF.

This clone was observed a single time. The rearrangement uses TRBV6-6 and TRBJ2-5; 12 nucleotides agree with TRBD2. Germline V gives CDR1 MNHNY, CDR2 SVGAGI (reference sequence). Trimming took 5 bases from V and 5 from J; bases not matched to a gene: 9. This CDR3 has 16 residues. Here the CDR3 DNA reads TGTGCCAGCAGTCAAGGGCTAGCGGGGGGGGCTGAGACCCAGTACTTC. Translated, it gives CASSQGLAGGAETQYF.

The chain carries TRBV6-5 and TRBJ2-7; 12 nucleotides align to TRBD1. Per the germline V gene, CDR1 is MNHEY and CDR2 is SVGAGI. J lost 5 bases, V lost 0 bases, and 5 bases had no gene match. The CDR3 loop spans 16 amino acids. The CDR3 bases are TGTGCCAGCAGTTACTCGACGGGACAGGGGGCCAACGAGCAGTACTTC. It yields the protein CASSYSTGQGANEQYF.

This chain uses TRBV12-5 with TRBJ2-7, with D tentatively TRBD1 (5 bases). V dropped 1 base and J dropped 2 bases, with 6 bases sitting between them. Germline V CDR1 and CDR2: LGHNT, FRNRAP. The CDR3 runs to 13 residues. In nucleotides, the CDR3 is TGTGCTAGTGGTTTGGGGACAACCTACGAGCAGTACTTC. It is translated as CASGLGTTYEQYF.

The genes are TRBV12-3 or TRBV12-4 and TRBJ2-1; D call uncertain. This CDR3 has 13 residues. V gave up 3 bases and J gave up 6 bases, with 9 bases separating them. The CDR3 nucleotides are TGTGCCAGCAGTTTCTACAGCTCCAATGAGCAGTTCTTC. This codes for CASSFYSSNEQFF.

The gene calls are TRBV6-2 or TRBV6-3 and TRBJ1-1; the D gene is possibly TRBD1 (5 bases). The CDR3 contains 14 residues. Between the trimmed V and J ends, which lost 1 base and 5 bases, there was a span of 11 bases. CDR1 and CDR2 (germline): MNHEY, SVGEGT. For the CDR3, the DNA is TGTGCCAGCAGTTACTGGGGGGTGGTGACTGAAGCTTTCTTT. Translation gives CASSYWGVVTEAFF.

The gene calls are TRBV4-3 and TRBJ1-4, with D unresolved. Germline V gives CDR1 LGHNA, CDR2 YSLEER. V lost 0 bases and J lost 0, with 11 bases in between. The CDR3 consists of 17 residues. The CDR3 region has the DNA TGCGCCAGCAGCCAAGATCGGGCGGGCCCAACTAATGAAAAACTGTTTTTT. Translated: CASSQDRAGPTNEKLFF.

This clone showed up just a few times. The genes are TRBV12-3 or TRBV12-4 and TRBJ1-2, with D perhaps matching TRBD1 (5 bases). The V gene lost 6 bases and the J gene lost 6 bases, with 11 bases spanning the gap. The CDR3 consists of 12 residues. The CDR3 here is CASSSGGHGYTF. CDR3 nucleotide sequence: TGTGCCAGCAGCTCGGGGGGTCATGGCTACACCTTC.

This clone was observed a handful of times. V usage is TRBV25-1 and J usage is TRBJ2-1, with D possibly TRBD2 on 5 matching bases. V shed 4 bases and J shed 7 bases, with 20 bases lying between them. The CDR3 is 16 amino acids. CDR1 is MGHDK and CDR2 is SYGVNS in the germline V gene. CDR3 sequence: CASSGSRFREWNEQFF. CDR3 nucleotides: TGTGCCAGCAGTGGATCCCGATTTAGGGAGTGGAATGAGCAGTTCTTC.

This chain links TRBV5-4 with TRBJ1-1, with D possibly TRBD1 on 6 matching bases. The CDR3 extends over 15 amino acids. Trimming cost V 0 bases and J 0 bases, with 9 bases left between them. Germline loops: CDR1 SGHNT, CDR2 YYREEE (reference sequence). The CDR3 is CASSLGSGVNTEAFF. CDR3 nucleotides: TGTGCCAGCAGCTTGGGGTCAGGGGTGAACACTGAAGCTTTCTTT.